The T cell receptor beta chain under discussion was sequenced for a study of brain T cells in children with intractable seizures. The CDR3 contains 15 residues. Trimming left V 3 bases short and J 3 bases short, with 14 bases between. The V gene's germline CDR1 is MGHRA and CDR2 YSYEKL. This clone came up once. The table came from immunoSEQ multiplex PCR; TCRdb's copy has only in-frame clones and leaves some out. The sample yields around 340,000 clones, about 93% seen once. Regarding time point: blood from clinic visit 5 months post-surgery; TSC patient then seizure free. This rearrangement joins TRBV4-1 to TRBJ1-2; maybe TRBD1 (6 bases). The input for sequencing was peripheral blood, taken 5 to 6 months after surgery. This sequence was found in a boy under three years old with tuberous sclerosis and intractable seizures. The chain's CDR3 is CASSQVDSRDYGYTF. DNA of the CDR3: TGCGCCAGCAGCCAGGTGGACAGCCGGGACTATGGCTACACCTTC.